The TCR beta chain described here comes from a study of cytotoxic CD8 clonotypes in ibrutinib-treated CLL. Study at large: Approximately 25 partial and 2 complete responses; at median around 71 months, roughly 15 remitted, roughly twelve progressed. Per sample, productive templates averaged around 260,000 and productive rearrangements averaged about 100,000.

Depth targeted 1 in 200,000 to 1 in 1 million T cells, averaging about 9.2x coverage per clonotype. The data were produced by immunoSEQ multiplex PCR, yet TCRdb's version contains in-frame clones alone and is incomplete. This table holds some 310,000 clones, more than 65% found once. On this clone: Its antigen is as yet unknown.

Study outcomes and limitations: There were few public clonotypes, and on treatment they contracted or stayed stable.

This CDR3 is built from 14 residues. Trimming cost V 7 bases and J 0 bases, with 10 bases left between them. From germline, CDR1 is MNHEY and CDR2 SVGAGI. The V and J genes are TRBV6-5 and TRBJ1-3, with no clear D. Source: PBMCs, taken before ibrutinib treatment. This sequence was found in a human donor with chronic lymphocytic leukemia. As DNA, the CDR3 is TGTGCCAGCACATCGTTAATCTCTGGAAACACCATATATTTT. As protein: CASTSLISGNTIYF.